This TCR beta chain was sequenced in a study of molecular identifiers for immune sequencing clone quantification. TCRdb redid the calling of the PCR reads with MiXCR, one entry per CDR3 protein. In the table there are tens of thousands of distinct CDR3 sequences, 15% to 20% of which are singletons. This clonotype was picked up a small number of times. CDR1 and CDR2 from the germline V gene are MNHEY and SMNVEV (reference sequence). This CDR3 contains 14 residues. V lost 6 bases and J 2 bases, leaving 11 bases between the germline ends. This receptor was taken from a human donor in good health. Some libraries in this study had Jurkat cell RNA spiked in. This chain connects TRBV27 to TRBJ2-1; TRBD1 is a possible D gene (5 bases). Input material: naive CD8+ T cells from blood, with Jurkat cell RNA spiked in. Subset specified: FACS-sorted CD8+CD4-CCR7+CD45RA+ naive T cells. In DNA form, the CDR3 reads TGTGCCAGCAGGGGGCTAGGGGCCTACAATGAGCAGTTCTTC. Translated, it gives CASRGLGAYNEQFF.